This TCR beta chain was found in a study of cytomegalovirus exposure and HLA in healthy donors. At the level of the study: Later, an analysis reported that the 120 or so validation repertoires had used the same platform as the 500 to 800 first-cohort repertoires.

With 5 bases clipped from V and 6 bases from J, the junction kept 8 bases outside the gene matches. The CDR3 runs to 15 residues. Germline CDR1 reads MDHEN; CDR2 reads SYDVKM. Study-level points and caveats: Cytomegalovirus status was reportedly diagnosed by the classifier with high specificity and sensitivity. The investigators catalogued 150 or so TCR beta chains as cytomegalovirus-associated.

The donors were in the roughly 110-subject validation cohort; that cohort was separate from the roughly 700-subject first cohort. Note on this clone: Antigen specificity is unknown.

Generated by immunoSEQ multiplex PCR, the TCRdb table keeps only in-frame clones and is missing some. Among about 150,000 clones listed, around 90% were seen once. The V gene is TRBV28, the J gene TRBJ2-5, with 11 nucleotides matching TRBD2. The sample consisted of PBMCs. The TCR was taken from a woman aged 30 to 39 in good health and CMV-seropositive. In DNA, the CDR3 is TGTGCCAGCAGTCTTAGCGGGAGGGTGGTTCAGACCCAGTACTTC. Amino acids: CASSLSGRVVQTQYF.